This TCR beta chain was captured in a study of T cells after yellow fever vaccination. Findings and caveats of the study: The bulk population could contribute abundant contaminating clonotypes to FACS-sorted repertoires. Researchers report a weaker secondary response that nonetheless peaked faster, day 5 versus 15. Post-booster samples contained most primary-vaccination clones (more than 95% CD4, around 88% CD8).

UMIs were added to TCR cDNA along with a universal primer site when it was made by 5'RACE template switching. MiXCR, run by TCRdb on the 5' RACE reads, gives a single entry per CDR3 protein. The data show some 350,000 distinct CDR3 sequences, with 4% seen just once and approximately 24% held by the top ten. This clonotype came up a few times. The antigen is unknown. This CDR3 has 16 amino acids. Germline-derived CDR1 and CDR2 are KGHSH and LQKENI. V was shortened by 3 bases and J by 8 bases, with 22 bases between the two germline ends. Material: PBMCs, obtained 5 days after the yellow fever booster vaccination. This receptor was taken from a man aged 18-30 years who received the YFV17D yellow fever vaccine. J is TRBJ1-2 and V is TRBV18; D is perhaps TRBD1 (6 bases). Here the CDR3 DNA reads TGTGCCAGCTCACCTATTGACGGGGGGCGCTTCAGCGGCTACACCTTC. Protein sequence: CASSPIDGGRFSGYTF. Full variable domain (outside the CDR3, taken from reference TRBV18 and TRBJ1-2): NAGVMQNPRHLVRRRGQEARLRCSPMKGHSHVYWYRQLPEEGLKFMVYLQKENIIDESGMPKERFSAEFPKEGPSILRIQQVVRGDSAAYFCASSPIDGGRFSGYTFGSGTRLTVV.